This paragraph covers one T cell receptor (beta chain) sequence. In its sample, this clonotype was seen many times. Its antigen is not yet known. No clone much larger than this one lies a single base away; base qualities are absent. The cysteine opens and the phenylalanine closes a CDR3 of 11 amino acids. Only the CDR3 DNA stays, 33 bases, in frame from base 1. CDR1 and CDR2 are drawn from the germline V gene (reference sequence): SEHNR, FQNEAQ. At the junction V is shortened by 5 bases and J by 7 bases, with 9 bases in between. These data are taken from a study of regulatory T cells in long-lasting Graves disease (dated by TCRdb to the early 2020s). Looking at the study overall: Patients with newly diagnosed Graves' disease had been on antithyroid drugs for under 3 months. The study was registered as a clinical trial and conducted in China. A total of about 33 samples underwent TCR sequencing, from around 13 patients with persistent Graves' disease and roughly 20 patients with newly diagnosed Graves' disease. Patients with persistent Graves' disease were compared with patients with newly diagnosed Graves' disease using TCR sequencing and RNA sequencing of peripheral blood.

Libraries came from multiplex PCR. These reads were obtained on an Illumina HiSeq 4000. iRepertoire HTBI primers and Arm-PCR amplification of CDR3 regions were used to construct TCR beta libraries. Before sequencing, the PCR products went through gel purification. From the authors' description of their analysis: Gene usage analysis of CDR3 amino acid clonotypes relied on the approximately 60 TRBV and 15 or so TRBJ segments identified across samples. Filtered high-quality paired reads were merged into contigs using COPE and FqMerger. BLAST was used to align contigs to the IMGT TRBV, TRBD and TRBJ reference genes, and CDR3 was defined following IMGT. Highly expanded clones were defined as clonotypes with a frequency above 0.1%. Shannon entropy served as the measure of repertoire diversity, while the Gini coefficient captured V-J evenness. Clonotypes shared by more than one individual were considered public. TCRdb reworked the public reads: Q25 trimming with fastp, MiXCR clone assembly, productive beta chains retained. Duplicate CDR3 protein sequences are folded into a single record with the most common DNA and genes. None of the V and J calls come from the authors' own analysis; TCRdb made them. This sample lists under 250,000 distinct CDR3 sequences; approximately 19% were detected once. Of the sample, 10% to 15% is held by the ten largest clones.

In light of the paper, this sample's time point label describes: newly diagnosed GD, antithyroid drugs for less than 3 months. RNA was extracted from PBMCs in TRIzol for both TCR sequencing and RNA sequencing. Graves' disease was diagnosed according to American Thyroid Association guidelines. Patients were recruited from an endocrinology department in Xi'an, China. Each patient gave approximately 10 milliliters of peripheral blood, collected in an EDTA anticoagulant tube. Ficoll Paque Plus density gradient separation was used to isolate PBMCs, and no additional T cell sorting was done. An Agilent 2100 Bioanalyzer and agarose gel were used to assess RNA quality, and a NanoDrop 2000 was used to measure RNA concentration. Overall results and qualifications from the work: Sequencing and analysis were restricted to the TCR beta chain. Compared with newly diagnosed patients, patients with persistent Graves' disease had lower TCR Shannon entropy and fewer highly expanded clones, which suggests clonal expansion. The authors acknowledged the small sample size as a limitation that may reduce accuracy. Only peripheral blood was studied, because thyroid tissue, the primary lesion, was inaccessible. Persistent disease showed preferential use of TRBV28, TRBJ1-2 and TRBJ2-5, whereas newly diagnosed disease favored TRBV20-1 and TRBJ2-1. More public clonotypes were shared among persistent patients (roughly 3,000) than among newly diagnosed patients (approximately 930).

The data also belong to a second study, concerning T cells in Graves' hyperthyroidism and ophthalmopathy. That second publication adds: Stable Graves' hyperthyroidism was defined as no progression to ophthalmopathy during 18 months of follow-up. Hyperthyroidism patients were newly diagnosed, with disease duration under 2 months, and aged 18 to 65 years. Exclusion was applied to patients with uncontrolled infections, other autoimmune diseases, pregnancy or lactation. Diagnoses were based on clinical symptoms, serum thyroxine and TRAb, thyroid ultrasound and orbital computed tomography. A first-round RT-PCR of the TCR CDR3 used the HTBI primer set with the Qiagen OneStep RT-PCR kit. Most expanded thyroid clonotypes (frequency above 0.001) were also found in blood, which suggests that blood repertoires may mirror thyroid immune responses. A 13 V-J signature model separated ophthalmopathy from stable hyperthyroidism, with nearly 90% sensitivity and roughly 84% specificity in cross-validation and 80%/75% in testing. In validation, progression to ophthalmopathy was predicted by the model with 65% to 71% sensitivity and 72.22% specificity, a median of about 6.4 months before onset. To identify distinguishing TCR V-J signatures, a discovery cohort of about 100 patients was used, comprising 43 with Graves' ophthalmopathy and around 60 with stable Graves' hyperthyroidism. Whether ophthalmopathy could be predicted prospectively was tested in an independent validation cohort made up of some 20 hyperthyroidism patients plus 17 patients who later progressed to ophthalmopathy. For training and testing, the 95 to 100 patients in the discovery cohort were randomly divided in a 7:3 ratio. In six Graves' hyperthyroidism patients, the study also compared T-cell repertoires from thyroid tissue with T-cell repertoires from blood. Following sampling, methimazole starting at 30 mg daily was given to hyperthyroidism patients, and high-dose intravenous methylprednisolone was given to ophthalmopathy patients. A second multiplex PCR round built the libraries, followed by size selection and purification. Paired-end sequencing of the libraries was performed with 100 bp reads on an Illumina HiSeq2000. SOAPnuke was used to process the raw data, with reads discarded if the reads contained adapters or uncalled bases, had a mean Phred below 15, or lacked an exact constant-primer or identifier match. High-quality paired reads were merged using COPE v1.2.5, and each unique nucleotide sequence was defined as a clonotype. MiTCR v1.1 was used to align the clonotypes against IMGT TRBV, TRBD and TRBJ reference segments. Analysis was restricted to V-J combinations with a frequency above 0.0001, which covered 99.2% of repertoires. The TCS score was defined as F50 (clonal expansion) divided by E x V (chaos), with BLOSUM62-based TCRdist calculated between CDR3 peptides within each V-J. Welch's t-statistics and random forest reduced roughly 530 V-J features to under 15, which were used in a naive Bayes classifier (R e1071). No statistical method was used to set the sample size in advance, and investigators knew the group allocation. The paper reports TCR Vbeta CDR3 sequencing of roughly 140 peripheral blood samples: 43 ophthalmopathy, some 80 hyperthyroidism and around 17 progressor patients.

Sequenced material: peripheral blood mononuclear cells (PBMCs), taken at new diagnosis, from a patient treated with antithyroid drugs. The rearranged chain carries TRBV7-9 and TRBJ2-7; the D gene assignment is ambiguous. This clonotype was obtained from a woman aged 30 to 39 with Graves disease. Donor details come from another sample of the same person, matched by shared clones. The nucleotide sequence reads TGTGCCAGCAGCACATCCATGGAGCAGTACTTC. Its product reads: CASSTSMEQYF.